The rows below give T cell receptor beta chains drawn from one sample of a study of cytomegalovirus exposure and HLA in healthy donors. This table comes from immunoSEQ multiplex PCR, and its TCRdb copy is limited to in-frame clones, with some not included. This table has around 140,000 clones, around 82% appearing once. Sequencing was done on a sample of PBMCs. The origin of the receptors is a woman aged 18-29 years in good health and CMV-seropositive. The CDR3 runs from the conserved cysteine through the conserved F or W. The D gene is left open where the match is weak. Size is stated for part of the rows, as once, few or many counts, or as a class when the clone is expanded.

v_gene	abundance	j_gene	d_gene	CDR3aa	CDR3nt
TRBV13	.	TRBJ1-3	TRBD1	CASSYRTGGRAGNTIYF	TGTGCCAGCAGCTACAGGACAGGGGGAAGGGCTGGAAACACCATATATTTT
TRBV10-1	.	TRBJ2-1	.	CASSKGLRTDEQFF	TGCGCCAGCAGCAAGGGGTTGAGGACGGATGAGCAGTTCTTC
TRBV18	.	TRBJ1-1	.	CASSPLPGEAFF	TGTGCCAGCTCACCACTTCCGGGTGAAGCTTTCTTT
TRBV7-9	.	TRBJ1-6	.	CASSLEQDHSPLHF	TGTGCCAGCAGCTTAGAACAGGACCATTCACCCCTCCACTTT
TRBV5-8	.	TRBJ1-1	.	CASSLSGGSTEAFF	TGTGCCAGCAGCTTGTCTGGGGGGAGCACTGAAGCTTTCTTT
TRBV6-1	.	TRBJ2-7	.	CASSGRDTTYEQYF	TGTGCCAGCAGTGGCCGGGACACTACCTACGAGCAGTACTTC
TRBV19	few	TRBJ2-2	.	CASKGDASPANTGELFF	TGTGCCAGCAAAGGAGACGCCTCCCCCGCGAACACCGGGGAGCTGTTTTTT
TRBV27	.	TRBJ1-4	.	CASSIMGGNEKLFF	TGTGCCAGCAGTATCATGGGGGGTAATGAAAAACTGTTTTTT
TRBV2	.	TRBJ1-1	.	CASSHRRTEAFF	TGTGCCAGCAGTCACAGACGCACTGAAGCTTTCTTT
TRBV15	.	TRBJ1-1	.	CATMGPESEAFF	TGTGCCACCATGGGTCCGGAGAGTGAAGCTTTCTTT
TRBV28	few	TRBJ2-7	TRBD1	CASSSTGKRYEQYF	TGTGCCAGCAGTTCGACAGGGAAGCGGTACGAGCAGTACTTC
TRBV29-1	.	TRBJ1-1	TRBD1	CSVEGDRDGTFF	TGCAGCGTTGAGGGGGACAGGGACGGGACTTTCTTT
TRBV7-6	.	TRBJ1-1	.	CASSLRQGSWIF	TGTGCCAGCAGCTTAAGGCAGGGGAGTTGGATCTTT
TRBV2	few	TRBJ1-1	TRBD1	CASRRQGGLARAFF	TGTGCCAGCAGAAGACAGGGGGGCCTCGCACGGGCTTTCTTT
TRBV29-1	.	TRBJ1-1	.	CSVKVGGTEAFF	TGCAGCGTTAAGGTGGGGGGCACTGAAGCTTTCTTT
TRBV2	.	TRBJ1-5	.	CASTGDSNQPQHF	TGTGCCAGCACGGGGGATAGCAATCAGCCCCAGCATTTT
TRBV6-5	.	TRBJ2-3	TRBD1	CASSYSGTGDTDTQYF	TGTGCCAGCAGTTACTCCGGGACAGGAGACACAGATACGCAGTATTTT
TRBV29-1	.	TRBJ2-3	TRBD2	CSLGGADTQYF	TGCAGCCTCGGGGGGGCTGATACGCAGTATTTT
TRBV9	.	TRBJ1-4	.	CASSAKTGTNEKLFF	TGTGCCAGCAGCGCCAAGACAGGAACTAATGAAAAACTGTTTTTT
TRBV7-9	few	TRBJ1-2	TRBD1	CATGTENYGYTF	TGTGCCACCGGGACAGAGAACTATGGCTACACCTTC
TRBV19	.	TRBJ2-3	TRBD2	CATNLAGASTDTQYF	TGTGCCACGAATCTAGCGGGTGCTAGCACAGATACGCAGTATTTT
TRBV19	.	TRBJ1-1	TRBD1	CASRQAAGTGKGNTEAFF	TGTGCCAGTAGACAAGCCGCCGGGACAGGGAAGGGGAACACTGAAGCTTTCTTT
TRBV5-1	.	TRBJ1-6	.	CASSLALTDAYNSPLHF	TGCGCCAGCAGCTTGGCTTTGACAGACGCGTATAATTCACCCCTCCACTTT
TRBV4-1	.	TRBJ2-5	.	CASSQETELGTQYF	TGCGCCAGCAGCCAAGAAACAGAGCTGGGGACCCAGTACTTC
TRBV5-4	.	TRBJ1-2	.	CASSFGGRIDGYTF	TGTGCCAGCAGCTTCGGGGGGAGGATAGATGGCTACACCTTC
TRBV5-1	.	TRBJ1-1	.	CASSLAVTGTEAFF	TGCGCCAGCAGCTTGGCGGTAACGGGCACTGAAGCTTTCTTT
TRBV29-1	.	TRBJ2-2	.	CSVGTANTGELFF	TGCAGCGTTGGGACAGCGAACACCGGGGAGCTGTTTTTT
TRBV5-5	.	TRBJ2-1	TRBD1	CASSYDRGPVWLYNEQFF	TGTGCCAGCAGCTATGACAGGGGACCGGTGTGGTTATACAATGAGCAGTTCTTC
TRBV5-1	.	TRBJ2-2	.	CASSLVTNTGELFF	TGCGCCAGCAGCTTGGTAACGAACACCGGGGAGCTGTTTTTT
TRBV2	.	TRBJ2-7	TRBD1	CASVPGTGAYEQYF	TGTGCCAGTGTGCCCGGGACAGGGGCCTACGAGCAGTACTTC
TRBV28	.	TRBJ2-1	TRBD1	CASSSYLGQGNNEQFF	TGTGCCAGCAGTTCTTACCTCGGACAGGGTAACAATGAGCAGTTCTTC
TRBV28	.	TRBJ2-1	.	CASRNPNEQFF	TGTGCCAGCAGAAATCCGAATGAGCAGTTCTTC
TRBV4-2	.	TRBJ2-5	.	CASSQVAEMSQYF	TGTGCCAGCAGCCAAGTTGCGGAAATGAGCCAGTACTTC
TRBV28	.	TRBJ2-3	.	CASSAAPPGADTQYF	TGTGCCAGCAGTGCGGCCCCACCGGGGGCAGATACGCAGTATTTT
TRBV15	.	TRBJ1-2	.	CATSRGQSHYGYTF	TGTGCCACCAGCAGAGGACAGTCTCACTATGGCTACACCTTC
TRBV7-9	.	TRBJ2-4	TRBD1	CASSQNRDRAVKNIQYF	TGTGCCAGCAGCCAGAACCGGGACAGGGCGGTCAAAAACATTCAGTACTTC
TRBV5-1	.	TRBJ1-1	TRBD1	CASSRSRGTVLEAFF	TGCGCCAGCAGCCGATCTCGGGGGACAGTTCTTGAAGCTTTCTTT
TRBV6-4	.	TRBJ2-1	.	CASSALPESGIDEQFF	TGTGCCAGCAGTGCCCTACCGGAGTCGGGTATAGATGAGCAGTTCTTC
TRBV6-5	.	TRBJ2-5	.	CASSGRDGPQETQYF	TGTGCCAGCAGTGGGCGGGACGGACCCCAAGAGACCCAGTACTTC
TRBV29-1	.	TRBJ2-1	.	CSVEWSGSYNEQFF	TGCAGCGTTGAGTGGTCGGGCTCCTACAATGAGCAGTTCTTC
TRBV6-5	.	TRBJ1-5	.	CASMGSRYSNQPQHF	TGTGCCAGCATGGGCAGCCGATATAGCAATCAGCCCCAGCATTTT
TRBV28	.	TRBJ1-2	.	CASSSLRGIHGYTF	TGTGCCAGCAGTTCCCTAAGGGGTATCCATGGCTACACCTTC
TRBV30	.	TRBJ2-7	TRBD1	CAWNQGVVYEQYF	TGTGCCTGGAATCAGGGGGTAGTTTACGAGCAGTACTTC